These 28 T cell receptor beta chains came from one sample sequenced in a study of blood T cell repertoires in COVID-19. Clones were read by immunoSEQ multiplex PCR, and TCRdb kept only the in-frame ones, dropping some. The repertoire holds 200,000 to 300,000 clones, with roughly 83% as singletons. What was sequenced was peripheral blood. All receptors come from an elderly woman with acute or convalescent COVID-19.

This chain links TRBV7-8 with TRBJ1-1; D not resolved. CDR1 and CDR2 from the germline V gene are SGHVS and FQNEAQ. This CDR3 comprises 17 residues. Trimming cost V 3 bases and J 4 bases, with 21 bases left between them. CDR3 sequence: CASSFAEDLLLGTEAFF. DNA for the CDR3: TGTGCCAGCAGCTTTGCAGAGGATTTGCTTTTGGGCACTGAAGCTTTCTTT. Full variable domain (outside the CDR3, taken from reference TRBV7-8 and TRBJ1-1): GAGVSQSPRYKVAKRGQDVALRCDPISGHVSLFWYQQALGQGPEFLTYFQNEAQLDKSGLPSDRFFAERPEGSVSTLKIQRTQQEDSAVYLCASSFAEDLLLGTEAFFGQGTRLTVV.

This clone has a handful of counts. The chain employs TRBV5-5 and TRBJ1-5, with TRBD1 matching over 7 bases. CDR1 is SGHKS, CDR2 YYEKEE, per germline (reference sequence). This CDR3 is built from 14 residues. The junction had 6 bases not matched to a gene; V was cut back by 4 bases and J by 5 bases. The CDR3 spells CASSPTGRDQPQHF. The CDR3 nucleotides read TGTGCCAGCAGCCCGACAGGGAGAGATCAGCCCCAGCATTTT.

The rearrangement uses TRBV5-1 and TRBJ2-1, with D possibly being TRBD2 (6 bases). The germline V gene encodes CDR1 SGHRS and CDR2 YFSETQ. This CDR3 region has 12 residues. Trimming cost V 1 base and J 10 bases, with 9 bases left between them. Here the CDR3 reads CASSLPSGEQFF. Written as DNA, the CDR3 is TGCGCCAGCAGCTTGCCGAGCGGGGAGCAGTTCTTC.

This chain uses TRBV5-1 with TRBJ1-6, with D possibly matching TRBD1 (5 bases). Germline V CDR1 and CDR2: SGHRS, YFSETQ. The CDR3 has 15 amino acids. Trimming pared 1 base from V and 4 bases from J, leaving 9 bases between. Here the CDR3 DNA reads TGCGCCAGCAGCTTGCGGGGGGGGTATAATTCACCCCTCCACTTT. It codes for CASSLRGGYNSPLHF.

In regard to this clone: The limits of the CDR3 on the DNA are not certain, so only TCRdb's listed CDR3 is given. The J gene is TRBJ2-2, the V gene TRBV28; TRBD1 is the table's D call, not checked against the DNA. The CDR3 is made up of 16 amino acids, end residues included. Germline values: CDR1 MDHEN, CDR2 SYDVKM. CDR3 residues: CASSSSYRRNTGELFF.

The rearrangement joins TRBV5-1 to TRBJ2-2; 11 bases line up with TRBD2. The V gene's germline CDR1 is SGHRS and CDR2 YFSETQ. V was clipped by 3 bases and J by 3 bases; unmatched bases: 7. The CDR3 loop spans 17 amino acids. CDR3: CASSSLAGGLDTGELFF. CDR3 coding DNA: TGCGCCAGCAGCTCCTTAGCGGGGGGGCTGGACACCGGGGAGCTGTTTTTT. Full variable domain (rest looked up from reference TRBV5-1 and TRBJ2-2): KAGVTQTPRYLIKTRGQQVTLSCSPISGHRSVSWYQQTPGQGLQFLFEYFSETQRNKGNFPGRFSGRQFSNSRSEMNVSTLELGDSALYLCASSSLAGGLDTGELFFGEGSRLTVL.

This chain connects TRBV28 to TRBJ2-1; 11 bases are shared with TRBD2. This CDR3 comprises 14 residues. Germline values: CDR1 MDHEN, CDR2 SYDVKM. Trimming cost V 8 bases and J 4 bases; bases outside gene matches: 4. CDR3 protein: CASATSGEYNEQFF. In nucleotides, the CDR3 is TGTGCCAGCGCGACTAGCGGGGAATACAATGAGCAGTTCTTC.

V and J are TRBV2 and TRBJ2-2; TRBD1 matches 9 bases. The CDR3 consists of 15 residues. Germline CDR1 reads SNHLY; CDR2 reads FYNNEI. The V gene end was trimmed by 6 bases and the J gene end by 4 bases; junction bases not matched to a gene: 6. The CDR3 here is CASRRGQGGTGELFF. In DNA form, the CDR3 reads TGTGCCAGCAGAAGGGGACAGGGTGGCACCGGGGAGCTGTTTTTT.

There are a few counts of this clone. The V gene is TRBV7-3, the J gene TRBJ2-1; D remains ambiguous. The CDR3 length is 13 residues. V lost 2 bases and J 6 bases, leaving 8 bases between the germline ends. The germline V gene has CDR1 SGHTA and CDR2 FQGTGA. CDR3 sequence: CASSLWRGNEQFF. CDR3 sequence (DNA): TGTGCCAGCAGCTTATGGCGAGGCAATGAGCAGTTCTTC.

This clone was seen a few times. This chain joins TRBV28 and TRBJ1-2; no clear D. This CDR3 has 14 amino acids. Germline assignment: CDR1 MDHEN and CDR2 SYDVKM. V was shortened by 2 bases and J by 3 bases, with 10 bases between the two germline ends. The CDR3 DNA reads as TGTGCCAGCAGTTTACTCGGGGAGGACTATGGCTACACCTTC. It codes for CASSLLGEDYGYTF.

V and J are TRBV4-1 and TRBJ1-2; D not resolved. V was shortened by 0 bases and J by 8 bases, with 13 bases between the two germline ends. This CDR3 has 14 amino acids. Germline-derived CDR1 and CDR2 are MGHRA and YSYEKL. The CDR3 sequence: CASSQDPAAVGYTF. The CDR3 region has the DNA TGCGCCAGCAGCCAAGATCCCGCGGCTGTAGGCTACACCTTC.

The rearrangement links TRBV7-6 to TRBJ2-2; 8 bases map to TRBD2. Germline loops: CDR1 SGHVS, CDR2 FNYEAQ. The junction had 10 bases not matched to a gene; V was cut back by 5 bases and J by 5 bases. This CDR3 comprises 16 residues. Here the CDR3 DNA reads TGTGCCAGCAGCCCACCCCCCACGGGAGGGACCGGGGAGCTGTTTTTT. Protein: CASSPPPTGGTGELFF.

The CDR3 DNA is TGTGCCAGCAGTCCTCGACAGGGGAATGAGGCTTTCTTT. Protein: CASSPRQGNEAFF. The chain has TRBV27 and TRBJ1-1; 8 bases line up with TRBD1. The germline gives CDR1 MNHEY, CDR2 SMNVEV (reference sequence). The V and J ends lost 5 bases and 11 bases, in that order; junction bases with no gene match: 10. The CDR3 spans 13 residues.

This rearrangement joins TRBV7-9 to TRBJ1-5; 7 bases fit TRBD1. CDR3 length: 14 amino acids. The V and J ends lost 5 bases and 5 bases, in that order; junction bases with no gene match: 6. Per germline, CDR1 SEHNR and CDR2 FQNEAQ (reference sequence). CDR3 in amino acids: CASSPDRDDQPQHF. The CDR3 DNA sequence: TGTGCCAGCAGCCCCGACAGGGACGATCAGCCCCAGCATTTT.

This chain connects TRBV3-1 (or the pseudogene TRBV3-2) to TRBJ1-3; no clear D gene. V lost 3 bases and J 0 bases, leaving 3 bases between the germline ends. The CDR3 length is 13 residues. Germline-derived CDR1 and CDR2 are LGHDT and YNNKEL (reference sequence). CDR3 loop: CASSHSSGNTIYF. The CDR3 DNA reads TGTGCCAGCAGCCATAGCTCTGGAAACACCATATATTTT.

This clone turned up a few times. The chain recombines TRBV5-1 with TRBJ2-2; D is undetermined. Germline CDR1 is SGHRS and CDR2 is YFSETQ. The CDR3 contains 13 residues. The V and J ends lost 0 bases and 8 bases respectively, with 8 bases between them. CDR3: CASSLALEGELFF. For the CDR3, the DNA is TGCGCCAGCAGCTTGGCCCTAGAAGGGGAGCTGTTTTTT. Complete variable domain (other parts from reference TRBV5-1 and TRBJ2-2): KAGVTQTPRYLIKTRGQQVTLSCSPISGHRSVSWYQQTPGQGLQFLFEYFSETQRNKGNFPGRFSGRQFSNSRSEMNVSTLELGDSALYLCASSLALEGELFFGEGSRLTVL.

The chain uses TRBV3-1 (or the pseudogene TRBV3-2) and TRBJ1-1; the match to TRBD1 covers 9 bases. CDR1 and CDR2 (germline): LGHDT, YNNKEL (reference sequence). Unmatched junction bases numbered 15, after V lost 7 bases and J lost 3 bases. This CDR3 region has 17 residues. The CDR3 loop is CASTTGGQGSRDTEAFF. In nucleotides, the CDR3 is TGTGCCAGCACCACAGGGGGACAGGGCTCACGGGACACTGAAGCTTTCTTT.

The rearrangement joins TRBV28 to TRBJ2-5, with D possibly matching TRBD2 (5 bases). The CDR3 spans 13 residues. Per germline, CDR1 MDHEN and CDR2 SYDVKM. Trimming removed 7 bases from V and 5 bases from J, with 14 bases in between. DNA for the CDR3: TGTGCCAGCACCCGGCCTCCGGGGGAGACCCAGTACTTC. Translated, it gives CASTRPPGETQYF.

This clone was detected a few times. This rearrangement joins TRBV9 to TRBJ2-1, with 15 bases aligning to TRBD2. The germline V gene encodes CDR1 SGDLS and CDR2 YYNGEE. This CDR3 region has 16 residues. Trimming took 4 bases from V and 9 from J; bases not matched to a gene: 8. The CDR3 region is CASSPGLAGGHSEQFF. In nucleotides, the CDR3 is TGTGCCAGCAGCCCCGGACTAGCGGGGGGGCACAGTGAGCAGTTCTTC.

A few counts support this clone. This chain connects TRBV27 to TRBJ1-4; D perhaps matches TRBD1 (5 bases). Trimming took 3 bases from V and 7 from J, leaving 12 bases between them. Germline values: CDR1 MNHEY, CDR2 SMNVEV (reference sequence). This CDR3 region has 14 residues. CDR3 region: CASSLGGGAEKLFF. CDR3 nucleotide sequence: TGTGCCAGCAGTTTGGGCGGGGGAGCTGAAAAACTGTTTTTT.

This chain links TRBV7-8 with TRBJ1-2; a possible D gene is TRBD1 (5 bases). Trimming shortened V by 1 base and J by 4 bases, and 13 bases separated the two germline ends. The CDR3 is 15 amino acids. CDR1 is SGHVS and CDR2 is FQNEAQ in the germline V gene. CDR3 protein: CASSLEFGGGYGYTF. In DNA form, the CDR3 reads TGTGCCAGCAGCTTAGAATTTGGGGGAGGCTATGGCTACACCTTC.

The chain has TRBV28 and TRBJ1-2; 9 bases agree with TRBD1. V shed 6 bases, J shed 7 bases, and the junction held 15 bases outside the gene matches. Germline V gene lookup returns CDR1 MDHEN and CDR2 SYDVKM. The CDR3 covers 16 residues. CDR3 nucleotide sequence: TGTGCCAGCAGCGGGACAGGGAGAGGTTTTGGGGGTGGCTACACCTTC. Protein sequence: CASSGTGRGFGGGYTF.

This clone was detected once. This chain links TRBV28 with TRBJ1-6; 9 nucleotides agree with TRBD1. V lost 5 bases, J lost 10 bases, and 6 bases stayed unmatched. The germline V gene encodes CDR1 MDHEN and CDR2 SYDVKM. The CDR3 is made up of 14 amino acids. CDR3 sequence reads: CASSLTGGRSPLHF. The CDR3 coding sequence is TGTGCCAGCAGTCTTACAGGGGGCCGGTCACCCCTCCACTTT.

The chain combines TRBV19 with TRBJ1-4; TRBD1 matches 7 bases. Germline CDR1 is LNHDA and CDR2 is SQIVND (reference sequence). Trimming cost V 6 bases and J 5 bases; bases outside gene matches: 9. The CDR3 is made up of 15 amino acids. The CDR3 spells CASSQTGSKNEKLFF. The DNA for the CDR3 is TGTGCCAGTAGCCAGACAGGGAGCAAGAATGAAAAACTGTTTTTT. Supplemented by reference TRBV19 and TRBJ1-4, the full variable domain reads DGGITQSPKYLFRKEGQNVTLSCEQNLNHDAMYWYRQDPGQGLRLIYYSQIVNDFQKGDIAEGYSVSREKKESFPLTVTSAQKNPTAFYLCASSQTGSKNEKLFFGSGTQLSVL.

This chain's CDR3 is CASSLLRVQPQHF. The CDR3 DNA is TGTGCCAGCTCACTTCTCAGGGTTCAGCCCCAGCATTTT. The rearrangement uses TRBV18 and TRBJ1-5; a possible D gene is TRBD1 (5 bases). Germline CDR1 and CDR2: KGHSH and LQKENI. The V and J ends lost 4 bases and 6 bases respectively, with 10 bases between them. CDR3 length: 13 residues.

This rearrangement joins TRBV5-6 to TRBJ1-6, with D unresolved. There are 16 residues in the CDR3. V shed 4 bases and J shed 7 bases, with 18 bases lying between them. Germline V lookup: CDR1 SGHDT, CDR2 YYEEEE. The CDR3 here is CASSLVGNQDNSPLHF. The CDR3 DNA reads TGTGCCAGCAGCCTCGTGGGCAACCAAGACAATTCACCCCTCCACTTT. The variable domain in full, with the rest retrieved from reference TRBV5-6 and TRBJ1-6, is DAGVTQSPTHLIKTRGQQVTLRCSPKSGHDTVSWYQQALGQGPQFIFQYYEEEERQRGNFPDRFSGHQFPNYSSELNVNALLLGDSALYLCASSLVGNQDNSPLHFGNGTRLTVT.

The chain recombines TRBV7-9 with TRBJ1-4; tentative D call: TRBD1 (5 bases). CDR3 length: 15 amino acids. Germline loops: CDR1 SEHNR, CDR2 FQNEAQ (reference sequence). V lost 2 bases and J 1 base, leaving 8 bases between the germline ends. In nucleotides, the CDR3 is TGTGCCAGCAGCTTACTCGGGGGAACTAATGAAAAACTGTTTTTT. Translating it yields CASSLLGGTNEKLFF.

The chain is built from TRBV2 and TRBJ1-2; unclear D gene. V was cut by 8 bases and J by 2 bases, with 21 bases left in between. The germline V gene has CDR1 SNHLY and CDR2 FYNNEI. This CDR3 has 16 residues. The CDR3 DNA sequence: TGTGCCAGCCTGAGAGGTGCGGGGAAGGCCAACTATGGCTACACCTTC. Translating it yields CASLRGAGKANYGYTF.